This T cell receptor beta chain was documented in a study of cytomegalovirus exposure and HLA in healthy donors. CDR1 is SNHLY, CDR2 FYNNEI, per germline. The CDR3 consists of 15 residues. The junction had 3 bases not matched to a gene; V was cut back by 6 bases and J by 1 base. PCR involved 60 Vbeta and 13 Jbeta primers. The repertoire was sequenced with immunoSEQ multiplex PCR; TCRdb's copy has only in-frame clones and lacks some. The sample spans 100,000 to 150,000 clones; the ten largest clones claim 2% to 2.5%. The V and J genes are TRBV2 and TRBJ2-2; the match to TRBD2 covers 9 bases. The receptor comes from a man aged 40-50 years in good health and CMV-seronegative. The sequencing sample was made of PBMCs. CDR3 sequence: CASSAAGGNTGELFF. As DNA, the CDR3 is TGTGCCAGCAGCGCAGCGGGAGGGAACACCGGGGAGCTGTTTTTT.